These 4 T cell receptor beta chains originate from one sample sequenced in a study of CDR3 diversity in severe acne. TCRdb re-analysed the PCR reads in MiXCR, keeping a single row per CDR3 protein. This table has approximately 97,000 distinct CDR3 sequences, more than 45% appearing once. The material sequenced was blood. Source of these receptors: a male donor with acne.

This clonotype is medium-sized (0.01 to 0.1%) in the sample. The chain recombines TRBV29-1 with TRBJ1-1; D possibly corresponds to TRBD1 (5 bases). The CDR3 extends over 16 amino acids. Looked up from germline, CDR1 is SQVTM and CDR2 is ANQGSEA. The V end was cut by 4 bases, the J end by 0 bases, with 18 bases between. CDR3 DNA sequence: TGCAGCGTTGTGGGGGGATCGGGGGTGCTGAACACTGAAGCTTTCTTT. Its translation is CSVVGGSGVLNTEAFF.

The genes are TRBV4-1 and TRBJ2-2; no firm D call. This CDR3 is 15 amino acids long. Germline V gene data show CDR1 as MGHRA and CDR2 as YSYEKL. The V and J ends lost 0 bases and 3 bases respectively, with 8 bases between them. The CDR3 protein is CASSQDHLYTGELFF. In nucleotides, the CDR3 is TGCGCCAGCAGCCAAGATCACCTTTACACCGGGGAGCTGTTTTTT.

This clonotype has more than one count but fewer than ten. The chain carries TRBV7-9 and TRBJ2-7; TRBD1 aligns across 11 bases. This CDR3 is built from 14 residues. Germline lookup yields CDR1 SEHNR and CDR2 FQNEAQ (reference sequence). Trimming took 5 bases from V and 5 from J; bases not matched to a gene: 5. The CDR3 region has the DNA TGTGCCAGCAGCCGGACAGGGGGCTTTGACGAGCAGTACTTC. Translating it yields CASSRTGGFDEQYF.

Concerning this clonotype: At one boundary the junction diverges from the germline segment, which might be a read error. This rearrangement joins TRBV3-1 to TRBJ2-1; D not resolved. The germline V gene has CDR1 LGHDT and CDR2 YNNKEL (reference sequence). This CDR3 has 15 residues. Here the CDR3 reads CASSQLKTIYNEQFF. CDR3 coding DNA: TGTGCCAGCAGCCAACTGAAAACCATATACAATGAGCAGTTCTTT.